This T cell receptor beta chain was recovered during a study of technical replicates of blood from a few donors. Germline values: CDR1 SGDLS, CDR2 YYNGEE. V shed 4 bases and J 0 bases; nucleotides not matched to a gene: 12. The CDR3 length is 18 residues. The protocol was immunoSEQ multiplex PCR, while the TCRdb copy is restricted to in-frame clones and leaves out a portion. The sample has approximately 94,000 clones; 90% to 96% are singletons. The sample taken for sequencing was T cells isolated from PBMCs. The chain employs TRBV9 and TRBJ2-5; TRBD2 aligns across 10 bases. This TCR came from a human donor in good health. Written as DNA, the CDR3 is TGTGCCAGCAGCCCCTACCCCACTCTAGCGGGAGACCAAGAGACCCAGTACTTC. It translates to CASSPYPTLAGDQETQYF.